This TCR beta chain derives from a study of post-analysis software for immune sequencing data. The overall study: There were relapsing-remitting, secondary progressive and progressive-relapsing multiple sclerosis among the disease courses included. Study-wide results and caveats: Pronounced co-clustering by F measure was evident among identically batched samples. Roughly 5 TRBV segments were significantly more frequent in patients than in controls. TRBV5-6, TRBV5-1 and TRBV20-1 were among these segments. Normalized Chao1 diversity was significantly reduced in patients versus controls.

The junction had 5 bases not matched to a gene; V was cut back by 7 bases and J by 6 bases. The CDR3 has 13 amino acids. Germline CDR1 reads SQVTM; CDR2 reads ANQGSEA. Built from TCR beta cDNA, the libraries had unique molecular identifiers in them. TCRdb reprocessed the PCR reads with MiXCR, giving one entry per CDR3 protein. The repertoire holds roughly 700,000 distinct CDR3 sequences, with less than 35% as singletons. Comments on this clonotype: Its antigen is currently unknown.

The clonotype comes from a girl aged 5 to 17 with multiple sclerosis. The source material was blood. The chain joins TRBV29-1 to TRBJ2-3; TRBD1 agrees at 12 bases. CDR3 region: CSGRDRGRDTQYF. In DNA form, the CDR3 reads TGCAGCGGCCGGGACAGGGGGCGGGATACGCAGTATTTT.